The 9 T cell receptor beta chains presented below share a single source sample, sequenced in a study of blood T cell repertoires in COVID-19. Method: immunoSEQ multiplex PCR; TCRdb's copy keeps in-frame clones and lacks some. Of around 200,000 clones listed, roughly 87% are singletons. Sequenced input: PBMCs or T cells enriched from blood (not recorded which). The source is a young man with acute COVID-19.

The chain uses TRBV6-4 and TRBJ1-1; a weak D match, TRBD1 (5 bases). V was trimmed by 5 bases and J by 5 bases, leaving 12 bases between them. Looked up from germline, CDR1 is MRHNA and CDR2 is SNTAGT. This CDR3 spans 13 amino acids. The CDR3 protein is CASSRNQGTEAFF. DNA of the CDR3: TGTGCCAGCAGTAGAAACCAGGGTACTGAAGCTTTCTTT.

This clone has only one observation. The CDR3 loop is CASSRIAGISYNEQFF. CDR3 nucleotides: TGTGCCAGCAGCAGGATAGCGGGAATCTCCTACAATGAGCAGTTCTTC. The V and J genes are TRBV28 and TRBJ2-1; 8 bases are a match to TRBD2. In germline, CDR1 is MDHEN, CDR2 SYDVKM. Germline trimming cut 6 bases from V and 0 bases from J; bases unmatched to any gene: 7. This CDR3 is built from 16 residues.

The genes are TRBV27 and TRBJ2-7, with 7 bases identical to TRBD2. This CDR3 comprises 15 residues. The germline V gene has CDR1 MNHEY and CDR2 SMNVEV (reference sequence). V shed 6 bases, J shed 4 bases, and the junction held 12 bases outside the gene matches. The CDR3 DNA follows: TGTGCCAGCAGAGACAGCGGGAAGGGGAAATACGAGCAGTACTTC. Its translation: CASRDSGKGKYEQYF.

The gene calls are TRBV29-1 and TRBJ2-3; tentative D call: TRBD1 (5 bases). Trimming removed 1 base at V and 2 bases at J, with 19 bases between. Germline CDR1 SQVTM, CDR2 ANQGSEA. There are 17 residues in the CDR3. This chain's CDR3 is CSVEGLLAGHPTDTQYF. The DNA of the CDR3 is TGCAGCGTTGAAGGTCTCTTAGCAGGGCACCCCACAGATACGCAGTATTTT.

This clone appeared a few times. The V call is TRBV7-9, the J call TRBJ2-1, with TRBD2 matching 8 bases. J was trimmed by 4 bases and V by 3 bases; bases with no gene match: 5. The CDR3 length is 15 residues. In germline, CDR1 is SEHNR, CDR2 FQNEAQ (reference sequence). The CDR3 region has the DNA TGTGCCAGCAGCTTTCCGCTAGCGGGTTACAATGAGCAGTTCTTC. It translates to CASSFPLAGYNEQFF.

In this sample, this clone turned up a few times. The chain links TRBV28 to TRBJ2-2, with a weak D call TRBD1 (6 bases). Germline V gives CDR1 MDHEN, CDR2 SYDVKM. V dropped 5 bases and J dropped 1 base, with 11 bases sitting between them. CDR3 size: 15 residues. This CDR3 is CASSEYRENTGELFF. The CDR3 nucleotides are TGTGCCAGCAGTGAATACAGGGAGAACACCGGGGAGCTGTTTTTT.

This clone has a single count. J is TRBJ1-4 and V is TRBV28; D not resolved. The germline V gene encodes CDR1 MDHEN and CDR2 SYDVKM. The CDR3 spans 21 residues. V shed 3 bases and J shed 0 bases, with 26 bases lying between them. DNA of the CDR3: TGTGCCAGCAGTTTTAAAAAACTAATAAGTCCTCCCGTTGCAACTAATGAAAAACTGTTTTTT. It is translated as CASSFKKLISPPVATNEKLFF.

A remark on this clone: One end of the junction does not line up with germline, which may come from a read error. J is TRBJ2-5 and V is TRBV9; 10 nucleotides align to TRBD2. Germline V lookup: CDR1 SGDLS, CDR2 YYNGEE. This CDR3 is 14 amino acids long. The CDR3 nucleotides are TGTGCCCGCAGCGGGGGGGGCCTGCAAGAGACCCAGTACTTC. Translated: CARSGGGLQETQYF. Supplemented by reference TRBV9 and TRBJ2-5, the full variable domain reads DSGVTQTPKHLITATGQRVTLRCSPRSGDLSVYWYQQSLDQGLQFLIQYYNGEERAKGNILERFSAQQFPDLHSELNLSSLELGDSALYFCARSGGGLQETQYFGPGTRLLVL.

The rearrangement links TRBV5-1 to TRBJ2-7; D gene ambiguous. The germline V gene has CDR1 SGHRS and CDR2 YFSETQ. V gave up 0 bases and J gave up 2 bases, with 12 bases separating them. The CDR3 runs to 15 residues. For the CDR3, the DNA is TGCGCCAGCAGCTTGGGGGCTGTACCGACCTACGAGCAGTACTTC. It translates to CASSLGAVPTYEQYF.